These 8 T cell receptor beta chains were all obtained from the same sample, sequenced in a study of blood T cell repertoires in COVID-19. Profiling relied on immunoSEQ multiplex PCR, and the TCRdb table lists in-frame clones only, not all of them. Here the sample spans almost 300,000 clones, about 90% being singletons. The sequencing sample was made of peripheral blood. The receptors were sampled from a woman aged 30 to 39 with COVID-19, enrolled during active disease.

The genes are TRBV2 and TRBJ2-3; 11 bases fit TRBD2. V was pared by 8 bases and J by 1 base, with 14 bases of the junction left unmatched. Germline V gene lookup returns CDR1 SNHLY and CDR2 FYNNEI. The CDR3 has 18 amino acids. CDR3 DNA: TGTGCCAGCTTAGGTTTCCGGACTAGCGGGCGACGCACAGATACGCAGTATTTT. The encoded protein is CASLGFRTSGRRTDTQYF.

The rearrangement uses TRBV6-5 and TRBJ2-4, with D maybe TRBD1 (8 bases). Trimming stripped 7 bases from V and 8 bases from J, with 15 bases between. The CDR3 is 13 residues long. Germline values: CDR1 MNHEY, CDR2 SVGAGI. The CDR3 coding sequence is TGTGCCAGCAACCACAGGGGGGGGGACATTCAGTACTTC. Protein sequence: CASNHRGGDIQYF.

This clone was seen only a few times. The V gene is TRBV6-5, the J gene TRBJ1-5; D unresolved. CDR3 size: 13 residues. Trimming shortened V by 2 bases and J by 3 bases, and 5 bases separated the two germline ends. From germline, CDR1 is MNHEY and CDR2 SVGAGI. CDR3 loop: CASSYELNQPQHF. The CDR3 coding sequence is TGTGCCAGCAGTTACGAGCTCAATCAGCCCCAGCATTTT.

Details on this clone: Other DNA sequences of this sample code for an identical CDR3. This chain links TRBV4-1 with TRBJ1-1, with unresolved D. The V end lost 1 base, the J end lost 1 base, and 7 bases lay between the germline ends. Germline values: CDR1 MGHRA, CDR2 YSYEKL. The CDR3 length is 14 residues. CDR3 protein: CASSQGRGNTEAFF. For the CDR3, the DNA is TGCGCCAGCAGCCAAGGGCGAGGGAACACTGAAGCTTTCTTT.

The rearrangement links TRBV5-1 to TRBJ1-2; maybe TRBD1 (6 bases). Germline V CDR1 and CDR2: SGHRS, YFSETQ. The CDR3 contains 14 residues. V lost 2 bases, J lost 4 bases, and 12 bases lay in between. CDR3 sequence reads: CASSFGQGTYGYTF. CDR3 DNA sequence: TGCGCCAGCAGCTTCGGTCAGGGGACCTATGGCTACACCTTC.

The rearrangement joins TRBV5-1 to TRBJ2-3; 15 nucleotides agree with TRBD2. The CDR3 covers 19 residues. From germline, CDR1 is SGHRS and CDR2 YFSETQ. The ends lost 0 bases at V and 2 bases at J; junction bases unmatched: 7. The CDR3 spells CASSLAGLAGGQSTDTQYF. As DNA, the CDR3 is TGCGCCAGCAGCTTGGCCGGACTAGCGGGGGGGCAGTCCACAGATACGCAGTATTTT.

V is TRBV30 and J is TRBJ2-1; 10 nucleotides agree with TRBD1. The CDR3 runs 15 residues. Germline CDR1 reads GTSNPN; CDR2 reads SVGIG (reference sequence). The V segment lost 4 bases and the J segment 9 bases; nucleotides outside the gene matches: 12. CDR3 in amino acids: CAWNHLPGQGTEQFF. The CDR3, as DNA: TGTGCCTGGAATCATTTACCGGGACAGGGGACTGAGCAGTTCTTC.

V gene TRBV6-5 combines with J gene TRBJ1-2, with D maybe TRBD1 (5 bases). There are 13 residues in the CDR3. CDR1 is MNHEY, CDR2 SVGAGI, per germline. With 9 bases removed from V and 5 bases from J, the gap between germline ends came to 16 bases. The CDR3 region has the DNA TGTGCCAGTGCCTGGGGCCAGGATTATGGCTACACCTTC. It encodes CASAWGQDYGYTF.